This TCR beta chain was sequenced in a study of shared clonotypes between healthy human individuals. Regarding the study as a whole: Despite large depth, rarefaction showed incomplete sorted-subset sequencing. Naive subsets tended to show greater estimated richness than memory subsets. The naive CD4 repertoires of a handful of donors were compared, and approximately 4.7% of clonotypes were shared.

Germline loops: CDR1 SGHRS, CDR2 YFSETQ. With 3 bases removed from V and 2 bases from J, the gap between germline ends came to 8 bases. The CDR3 spans 13 residues. The table came from immunoSEQ multiplex PCR; TCRdb's copy has only in-frame clones and leaves some out. The sample lists a few million clones, 85% to 95% occurring once. As to this clone: Antigen: not known.

The source material was naive CD4+ T cells from PBMCs. Subset: CD45RA+ positively selected. The V and J genes are TRBV5-1 and TRBJ2-5; TRBD2 might be the D (5 bases). The receptor's source is a man between 18 and 35 years old in good health. Some clones in this sample may be carry-over from other donors' samples. The CDR3 sequence is CASSWGVQETQYF. CDR3 in DNA: TGCGCCAGCAGCTGGGGAGTACAAGAGACCCAGTACTTC.